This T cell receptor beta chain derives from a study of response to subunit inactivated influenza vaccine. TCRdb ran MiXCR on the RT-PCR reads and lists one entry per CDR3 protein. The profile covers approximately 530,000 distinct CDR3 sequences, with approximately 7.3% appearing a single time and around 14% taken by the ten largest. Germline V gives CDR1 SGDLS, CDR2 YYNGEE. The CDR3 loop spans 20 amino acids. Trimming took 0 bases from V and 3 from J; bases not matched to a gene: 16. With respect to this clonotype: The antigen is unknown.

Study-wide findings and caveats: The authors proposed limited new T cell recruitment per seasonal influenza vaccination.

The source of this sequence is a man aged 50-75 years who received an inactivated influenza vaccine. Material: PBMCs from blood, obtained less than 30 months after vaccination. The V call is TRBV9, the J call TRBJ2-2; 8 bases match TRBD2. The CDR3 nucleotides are TGTGCCAGCAGCGTAGACGGGACTAGACCACGTGGCTCGCACACCGGGGAGCTGTTTTTT. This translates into CASSVDGTRPRGSHTGELFF.